This record covers a single T cell receptor beta chain. The entry originates in a study of T-cell memory formation after mild COVID-19. One entry per CDR3 protein results from TCRdb running MiXCR on the 5' RACE reads. The table has about 350,000 distinct CDR3 sequences, approximately 15% seen once. Germline V gives CDR1 KGHDR, CDR2 SFDVKD. J gave up 4 bases and V 7 bases, and 5 bases lay outside the gene matches. The length of the CDR3 is 15 residues. This TCR was recovered from a young man who had mild COVID-19 (a few samples of this study predate the infection). Cell type and time point are not known. The rearrangement uses TRBV24-1 and TRBJ2-3, with TRBD1 matching 12 bases. The source material was PBMCs or a T cell subset sorted from them (not recorded which). The CDR3 DNA sequence: TGTGCCACCAGACCGGGACAGGGGGCGGCAGATACGCAGTATTTT. It yields the protein CATRPGQGAADTQYF.